Each of the 17 T cell receptor beta chains below was sequenced from the same sample in a study of siplizumab effects on memory and regulatory T cells. TCRdb keeps only in-frame clones here, not all; method: immunoSEQ multiplex PCR. The repertoire holds 99,000 or so clones, with roughly 94% as singletons. Source material: non-Treg CD4+ T cells sorted from blood. The receptors derive from a human donor in good health.

The DNA of the CDR3 is TGTGCCAGCAGTCAACAGGGTTCAACTAATGAAAAACTGTTTTTT. Translating it yields CASSQQGSTNEKLFF. The V gene is TRBV28, the J gene TRBJ1-4; D is possibly TRBD1 (6 bases). V dropped 5 bases and J dropped 0 bases, with 10 bases sitting between them. This CDR3 comprises 15 residues. From germline, CDR1 is MDHEN and CDR2 SYDVKM.

The chain is built from TRBV2 and TRBJ2-1; D is possibly TRBD2 (6 bases). V gave up 6 bases and J gave up 0 bases, with 9 bases separating them. CDR3 length: 14 amino acids. CDR1 is SNHLY and CDR2 is FYNNEI in the germline V gene. The CDR3 nucleotides read TGTGCCAGCAGGGCGGGGAGCTCCTACAATGAGCAGTTCTTC. Protein: CASRAGSSYNEQFF.

The V and J genes are TRBV7-6 and TRBJ2-1, with 8 bases fitting TRBD2. The germline V gene has CDR1 SGHVS and CDR2 FNYEAQ. The junction had 11 bases not matched to a gene; V was cut back by 6 bases and J by 4 bases. The CDR3 is 16 amino acids. In DNA, the CDR3 is TGTGCCAGCAGTTTTACTAGCGGAAGTACTTACAATGAGCAGTTCTTC. It translates to CASSFTSGSTYNEQFF.

The rearrangement links TRBV4-2 to TRBJ1-3; no clear D. Germline loops: CDR1 LGHNA, CDR2 YNFKEQ. The length of the CDR3 is 18 residues. The V end was cut by 1 base, the J end by 0 bases, with 16 bases between. CDR3 sequence: CASSQVGQFGHSGNTIYF. DNA of the CDR3: TGTGCCAGCAGCCAAGTAGGTCAGTTTGGCCACTCTGGAAACACCATATATTTT.

V usage is TRBV11-2 and J usage is TRBJ2-5, with 10 nucleotides matching TRBD1. The germline gives CDR1 SGHAT, CDR2 FQNNGV. V lost 5 bases, J lost 8 bases, and 8 bases stayed unmatched. The CDR3 loop spans 14 amino acids. Written as DNA, the CDR3 is TGTGCCAGCAGCCCTGGGACAGGGGCGGTAACCCAGTACTTC. Protein sequence: CASSPGTGAVTQYF.

The chain carries TRBV25-1 and TRBJ2-6; 9 bases align to TRBD1. V was pared by 3 bases and J by 2 bases, with 5 bases of the junction left unmatched. CDR3 size: 17 residues. Germline V gives CDR1 MGHDK, CDR2 SYGVNS. CDR3 amino acids: CASSDRTGVPGANVLTF. The DNA for the CDR3 is TGTGCCAGCAGTGATAGGACAGGGGTTCCTGGGGCCAACGTCCTGACTTTC. Together with reference TRBV25-1 and TRBJ2-6, the CDR3 gives the full variable domain: EADIYQTPRYLVIGTGKKITLECSQTMGHDKMYWYQQDPGMELHLIHYSYGVNSTEKGDLSSESTVSRIRTEHFPLTLESARPSHTSQYLCASSDRTGVPGANVLTFGAGSRLTVL.

The rearrangement links TRBV18 to TRBJ1-3; a possible D gene is TRBD1 (6 bases). V shed 4 bases and J shed 1 base, with 11 bases lying between them. Germline CDR1 is KGHSH and CDR2 is LQKENI. The CDR3 totals 15 residues. This CDR3 reads CASSRTTGSGNTIYF. The DNA of the CDR3 is TGTGCCAGCTCACGAACCACAGGGTCTGGAAACACCATATATTTT.

The gene calls are TRBV30 and TRBJ1-3; tentatively, D is TRBD1 (6 bases). The CDR3 length is 15 residues. V was cut by 3 bases and J by 4 bases, with 16 bases left in between. The germline gives CDR1 GTSNPN, CDR2 SVGIG (reference sequence). This chain's CDR3 is CAWRDWTVAGNTIYF. The CDR3 region has the DNA TGTGCCTGGAGAGACTGGACAGTGGCCGGAAACACCATATATTTT. Full variable domain (missing parts from reference TRBV30 and TRBJ1-3): SQTIHQWPATLVQPVGSPLSLECTVEGTSNPNLYWYRQAAGRGLQLLFYSVGIGQISSEVPQNLSASRPQDRQFILSSKKLLLSDSGFYLCAWRDWTVAGNTIYFGEGSWLTVV.

The V and J genes are TRBV18 and TRBJ2-1; 9 bases fit TRBD1. The CDR3 has 15 amino acids. J was trimmed by 5 bases and V by 4 bases; bases with no gene match: 6. Germline CDR1 and CDR2: KGHSH and LQKENI. CDR3 nucleotide sequence: TGTGCCAGCTCACGACAGGGGGTCGGTAACAATGAGCAGTTCTTC. Protein: CASSRQGVGNNEQFF.

The chain recombines TRBV6-5 with TRBJ2-7; D remains unclear. CDR3 length: 14 amino acids. V was clipped by 0 bases and J by 3 bases, with 9 bases between them. CDR1 MNHEY and CDR2 SVGAGI come from the germline V gene. CDR3 DNA: TGTGCCAGCAGTTACTCGAGGACGGTCTACGAGCAGTACTTC. Encoded protein: CASSYSRTVYEQYF.

The rearrangement links TRBV2 to TRBJ2-1; D might be TRBD2 (6 bases). Germline V CDR1 and CDR2: SNHLY, FYNNEI. With 3 bases removed from V and 6 bases from J, the gap between germline ends came to 15 bases. CDR3 size: 15 residues. CDR3 in DNA: TGTGCCAGCAGTGATCTAGCGCGTCACCTCAATGAGCAGTTCTTC. Amino acids: CASSDLARHLNEQFF.

The gene calls are TRBV2 and TRBJ2-1; D unclear. Germline loops: CDR1 SNHLY, CDR2 FYNNEI. V shed 8 bases and J shed 6 bases, with 5 bases lying between them. CDR3 length equals 10 residues. CDR3 in amino acids: CASRGNEQFF. In nucleotides, the CDR3 is TGTGCCAGCCGAGGCAATGAGCAGTTCTTC.

The chain couples TRBV7-3 to TRBJ2-1; 13 bases are a match to TRBD2. Germline-derived CDR1 and CDR2 are SGHTA and FQGTGA. The V and J ends lost 5 bases and 6 bases, in that order; junction bases with no gene match: 13. The CDR3 covers 18 residues. Here the CDR3 reads CASSLGPGLAGYSNEQFF. The DNA for the CDR3 is TGTGCCAGCAGCCTAGGCCCGGGACTAGCGGGGTATAGCAATGAGCAGTTCTTC.

V is TRBV9 and J is TRBJ2-6; possible D gene TRBD1, 6 bases. With 0 bases removed from V and 6 bases from J, the gap between germline ends came to 13 bases. This CDR3 region has 16 residues. Per the germline V gene, CDR1 is SGDLS and CDR2 is YYNGEE. CDR3 residues: CASSVAGTSKANVLTF. The CDR3 region has the DNA TGTGCCAGCAGCGTAGCTGGGACAAGTAAGGCCAACGTCCTGACTTTC. Looking up the rest from reference TRBV9 and TRBJ2-6 gives the full variable domain: DSGVTQTPKHLITATGQRVTLRCSPRSGDLSVYWYQQSLDQGLQFLIQYYNGEERAKGNILERFSAQQFPDLHSELNLSSLELGDSALYFCASSVAGTSKANVLTFGAGSRLTVL.

The genes are TRBV11-3 and TRBJ2-1, with no clear D. V was shortened by 4 bases and J by 6 bases, with 4 bases between the two germline ends. This CDR3 contains 11 residues. Per germline, CDR1 SGHNT and CDR2 YENEEA. CDR3 sequence reads: CASSSANEQFF. CDR3 bases: TGTGCCAGCAGCTCCGCCAATGAGCAGTTCTTC.

This clone was seen a single time. Here the CDR3 reads CASTDTQYF. For the CDR3, the DNA is TGTGCCAGCACAGATACGCAGTATTTT. This chain uses TRBV27 with TRBJ2-3; unclear D gene. Germline CDR1 reads MNHEY; CDR2 reads SMNVEV (reference sequence). The CDR3 spans 9 residues. V dropped 7 bases and J dropped 4 bases, with 0 bases sitting between them.

The chain has TRBV30 and TRBJ1-2; no definite D call. The V and J ends lost 2 bases and 2 bases respectively, with 9 bases between them. The CDR3 runs 13 residues. In germline, CDR1 is GTSNPN, CDR2 SVGIG (reference sequence). CDR3 nucleotide sequence: TGTGCCTGGAGTAGGTCCCGAAACTATGGCTACACCTTC. It specifies CAWSRSRNYGYTF. Full variable domain (outside the CDR3, taken from reference TRBV30 and TRBJ1-2): SQTIHQWPATLVQPVGSPLSLECTVEGTSNPNLYWYRQAAGRGLQLLFYSVGIGQISSEVPQNLSASRPQDRQFILSSKKLLLSDSGFYLCAWSRSRNYGYTFGSGTRLTVV.